Detailed here is one T cell receptor beta chain. Its antigen is undetermined. Healthy individuals who donated bone marrow served as the donors. The record originates from a study of cytomegalovirus exposure and HLA in healthy donors. Study-wide points: Reported performance of the classifier showed diagnosis of cytomegalovirus status with high specificity and sensitivity.

This CDR3 has 14 amino acids. Germline CDR1 is WNHNN and CDR2 is SYGVQD (reference sequence). J was trimmed by 1 base and V by 5 bases; bases with no gene match: 3. This PCR relied on a set of 60 Vbeta primers and 13 Jbeta primers. Using immunoSEQ multiplex PCR, the repertoire was profiled, and TCRdb retains in-frame clones only, with some absent. Among 110,000 to 150,000 clones, around 82% were seen once, and the ten largest hold roughly 3.2%. This rearrangement joins TRBV10-1 to TRBJ1-1; 8 bases match TRBD1. The specimen sequenced was PBMCs. This clonotype originated in a man aged 18 to 29 in good health and CMV-seropositive. In DNA form, the CDR3 reads TGCGCCAGCAGTCCCGGACAGGGGAACACTGAAGCTTTCTTT. It translates to CASSPGQGNTEAFF.